This is a list of T cell receptor beta chains from one sample in a study of technical replicates of blood from a few donors. Profiled with immunoSEQ multiplex PCR; TCRdb holds only in-frame clones, not every one. The profile covers approximately 84,000 clones, with 95% to 98% appearing a single time and approximately 0.15% taken by the ten largest. The material sequenced was T cells isolated from PBMCs. All receptors derive from a human donor in good health. The CDR3 runs from the conserved cysteine through the conserved F or W. A D gene is named only where the DNA matches it firmly. Clone size appears in some rows only: once, few, many, or a class for an expanded clone.

>TRBD2|TRBJ2-1|TRBV7-8|NA
TGTGCCAGCAGCTTTACTCGACTAGCGGGACTCAATGAGCAGTTCTTC
CASSFTRLAGLNEQFF
>TRBD2|TRBJ2-3|TRBV6-5|NA
TGTGCCAGCAGGGCGGGAGTAGTCGCAGATACGCAGTATTTT
CASRAGVVADTQYF
>TRBD1|TRBJ2-6|TRBV10-2|NA
TGCGCCAGCAGAACAGGGGTTGGGGCCAACGTCCTGACTTTC
CASRTGVGANVLTF
>TRBD2|TRBJ2-3|TRBV28|NA
TGTGCCATCAGCACTAGCGGGAGTTCGGTAGATACGCAGTATTTT
CAISTSGSSVDTQYF
>TRBD2|TRBJ2-1|TRBV9|NA
TGTGCCAGCAGCCCCAGACTAGCGTCCCTTAACCACAATGAGCAGTTCTTC
CASSPRLASLNHNEQFF
>NA|TRBJ1-2|TRBV9|NA
TGTGCCAGCTCCTTGGGGGGTCCGAACTATGGCTACACCTTC
CASSLGGPNYGYTF
>NA|TRBJ2-1|TRBV28|NA
TGTGCCACCTCGTCAGGGCGACGCAATGAGCAGTTCTTC
CATSSGRRNEQFF
>TRBD1|TRBJ2-7|TRBV7-9|NA
TGTGCCAGCAGCCCCCGGGACAGTTCATACTACGAGCAGTACTTC
CASSPRDSSYYEQYF
>NA|TRBJ2-1|TRBV4-1|NA
TGCGCCAGCAGCCCAACCAGATACAATGAGCAGTTCTTC
CASSPTRYNEQFF
>NA|TRBJ1-4|TRBV2|NA
TGTGCCAGCAGTGGCCGGGCGGGTCCTAATGAAAAACTGTTTTTT
CASSGRAGPNEKLFF
>NA|TRBJ2-2|TRBV6-1|NA
TGTGCCAGCAGTGAGGTGGGCTCCGGGGAGCTGTTTTTT
CASSEVGSGELFF
>NA|TRBJ1-3|TRBV5-1|NA
TGCGCCAGCAGCTTGGTCGCAGGGAGGGGAAACACCATATATTTT
CASSLVAGRGNTIYF
>NA|TRBJ2-5|TRBV4-1|NA
TGCGCCAGCAGCCAAGGAATCGGTAACCAAGAGACCCAGTACTTC
CASSQGIGNQETQYF
>NA|TRBJ1-3|TRBV7-2|NA
TGTGCCAGCAGCTTTTATCGATTAGCACCGTTGAACACCATATATTTT
CASSFYRLAPLNTIYF
>NA|TRBJ2-2|TRBV25-1|NA
TGTGCCAGCAGTGAATTGTGGACACCCGACACCGGGGAGCTGTTTTTT
CASSELWTPDTGELFF
>TRBD1|TRBJ1-3|TRBV7-2|NA
TGTGCCAGCAGCTTCCCTAGGACAGGGAGAAACACCATATATTTT
CASSFPRTGRNTIYF
>TRBD1|TRBJ1-1|TRBV11-2|NA
TGTGCCAGCAGCTTAAACGGACAGGGGGTCGCTGAAGCTTTCTTT
CASSLNGQGVAEAFF
>NA|TRBJ1-2|TRBV5-8|NA
TGTGCCAGCAGCCCCCGGGATTACTATGGCTACACCTTC
CASSPRDYYGYTF
>NA|TRBJ2-3|TRBV19|NA
TGTGCCAGTACCGAATCGGTAGGGGCAGATACGCAGTATTTT
CASTESVGADTQYF
>TRBD1|TRBJ1-5|TRBV2|NA
TGTGCCAGCAGGGGTTCGTTGCTTGGGACAGGTGTCAATCAGCCCCAGCATTTT
CASRGSLLGTGVNQPQHF
>TRBD2|TRBJ2-1|TRBV20-1|NA
TGCAGTGCTCGGGAGGTTGAGCAGTTCTTC
CSAREVEQFF
>TRBD2|TRBJ2-5|TRBV6-5|NA
TGTGCCAGCAGTTCTAGCGGGGGGGCGGAGACCCAGTACTTC
CASSSSGGAETQYF
>TRBD2|TRBJ2-7|TRBV7-6|once
TGTGCCAGCAGTTCTTCTGAGGGACTACAATCATACGAGCAGTACTTC
CASSSSEGLQSYEQYF
>NA|TRBJ2-3|TRBV19|NA
TGTGCCAGTAGCAATCTAAGGGGTAGCCCAGATACGCAGTATTTT
CASSNLRGSPDTQYF
>NA|TRBJ1-2|TRBV9|NA
TGTGCCAGCAGCGTAGGTCCAGCGGATGGCTACACCTTC
CASSVGPADGYTF
>NA|TRBJ2-5|TRBV18|NA
TGTGCCAGCTCACCACAACATAGCTCAGAGACCCAGTACTTC
CASSPQHSSETQYF
>NA|TRBJ2-7|TRBV29-1|NA
TGCAGCGTCGGGGAACCGTTATCCTACGAGCAGTACTTC
CSVGEPLSYEQYF
>TRBD1|TRBJ1-1|TRBV7-6|NA
TGTGCCAGCAGCCACGAAGCCCCCATGAGGGGGACAGGGAGGAACACTGAAGCTTTCTTT
CASSHEAPMRGTGRNTEAFF
>TRBD2|TRBJ2-1|TRBV30|NA
TGTGCCTGGGAAACGACTAGCGGGGGGGTAGGGGAGCAGTTCTTC
CAWETTSGGVGEQFF
>TRBD1|TRBJ2-7|TRBV10-3|once
TGTGCCATCAGTGGTGACAGGGGGCGGATCCACGAGCAGTACTTC
CAISGDRGRIHEQYF
>TRBD1|TRBJ1-1|TRBV10-3|NA
TGTGCCATCGGACAGGGTTTGGACACTGAAGCTTTCTTT
CAIGQGLDTEAFF
>TRBD1|TRBJ2-5|TRBV11-3|NA
TGTGCCAGCAGCTTGGGGGACAGGGCTCACCAAGAGACCCAGTACTTC
CASSLGDRAHQETQYF
>TRBD2|TRBJ2-1|TRBV5-1|NA
TGCGCCAGCAGCAACTTAGCGGGAGAAGGATACAATGAGCAGTTCTTC
CASSNLAGEGYNEQFF
>NA|TRBJ1-1|TRBV11-2|NA
TGTGCCAGCAGCAGACGACAGGTCTTGTTCCCTGAAGCTTTCTTT
CASSRRQVLFPEAFF
>NA|TRBJ1-5|TRBV19|NA
TGTGCCAGTAGTATCGCAGGTCGAGGGTTTCAGCCCCAGCATTTT
CASSIAGRGFQPQHF
>NA|TRBJ1-5|TRBV19|NA
TGTGCCAGTAGTATGGGACAAATTAGCAATCAGCCCCAGCATTTT
CASSMGQISNQPQHF
>NA|TRBJ2-5|TRBV7-9|NA
TGTGCCAGCATCGGGGGACAGCAAGAGACCCAGTACTTC
CASIGGQQETQYF
>TRBD2|TRBJ2-2|TRBV25-1|NA
TGTGCCAGCTCGACGGGGGGACTCGGGGAGCTGTTTTTT
CASSTGGLGELFF
>NA|TRBJ1-1|TRBV5-1|NA
TGCGCCAGCAGCGGTGGCAGGACAGACTACACTGAAGCTTTCTTT
CASSGGRTDYTEAFF
>TRBD1|TRBJ2-3|TRBV7-3|NA
TGTGCCAGCAGCTTAACCGGACAGGGGTCAGATACGCAGTATTTT
CASSLTGQGSDTQYF
>NA|TRBJ1-2|TRBV5-4|NA
TGTGCCAGCAGCTTGGTAGTGGGCCCCTGGGGCTACACCTTC
CASSLVVGPWGYTF
>NA|TRBJ1-5|TRBV19|NA
TGTGCCAGTAGCCTCGGACTGAGCAATCAGCCCCAGCATTTT
CASSLGLSNQPQHF
>TRBD1|TRBJ2-3|TRBV7-8|NA
TGTGCCAGCAGCCCGGGACAGGGGGGAAATACGCAGTATTTT
CASSPGQGGNTQYF
>NA|TRBJ1-1|TRBV19|NA
TGTGCCTCACGGACTGGCTTGCGGGCTTTCTTT
CASRTGLRAFF
>NA|TRBJ1-1|TRBV7-2|NA
TGTGCCAGCAGCCGTTCACTAGGAGGGGAAGCTTTCTTT
CASSRSLGGEAFF
>NA|TRBJ2-7|TRBV4-2|NA
TGTGCCAGCAGCCAAGGTGGGCACTACGAGCAGTACTTC
CASSQGGHYEQYF
>TRBD2|TRBJ2-3|TRBV7-3|NA
TGTGCCAGCAGCTTCGCTGGGGCGGGGGGAACAGATACGCAGTATTTT
CASSFAGAGGTDTQYF
>TRBD1|TRBJ2-1|TRBV28|NA
TGTGCCAGCACTCCGGGACAGGGCTACAATGAGCAGTTCTTC
CASTPGQGYNEQFF
>NA|TRBJ2-7|TRBV6-1|once
TGTGCCAGCAGTGAAGCGGACGGGACCTACGAGCAGTACTTC
CASSEADGTYEQYF
>TRBD1|TRBJ2-5|TRBV6-1|NA
TGTGCCAGCAGTGATCTGTTCGGGACAGGGCAGGAGGAGACCCAGTACTTC
CASSDLFGTGQEETQYF
>TRBD1|TRBJ1-2|TRBV6-5|NA
TGTGCCAGCAGACCCGACAGGGTCGTTGGCTACACCTTC
CASRPDRVVGYTF
>NA|TRBJ1-6|TRBV9|NA
TGTGCCAGCAGCGTAGACGCGGGGATTAATTCACCCCTCCACTTT
CASSVDAGINSPLHF
>TRBD1|TRBJ1-5|TRBV6-5|NA
TGTGCCAGCAGTTACTCGGGACAGGGAAATCAGCCCCAGCATTTT
CASSYSGQGNQPQHF
>NA|TRBJ1-1|TRBV11-3|NA
TGTGCCAGCAGCTTACAGGGATCGGGCGCTGAAGCTTTCTTT
CASSLQGSGAEAFF
>NA|TRBJ1-5|TRBV28|NA
TGTGCCAGCAGTTTATCAGGGCGTTTTCAGCCCCAGCATTTT
CASSLSGRFQPQHF
>NA|TRBJ1-2|TRBV19|NA
TGTGCCAGTAGAGGGGGGGGTTGGGACTATGGCTACACCTTC
CASRGGGWDYGYTF
>TRBD1|TRBJ2-7|TRBV7-3|NA
TGTGCCAGCAGCTCCCCCCGGGGACAGGGACTTCGTGGCGAGCAGTACTTC
CASSSPRGQGLRGEQYF
>TRBD2|TRBJ2-3|TRBV7-3|once
TGTGCCAGCAGCTTAACGGCGATAGCGGGGGTTGGAGATACGCAGTATTTT
CASSLTAIAGVGDTQYF
>TRBD2|TRBJ2-1|TRBV12-5|once
TGTGCTAGTGGTTTGGTACTAAGCGGGAGGCACAATGAGCAGTTCTTC
CASGLVLSGRHNEQFF
>NA|TRBJ2-3|TRBV5-1|NA
TGCGCCAGCACCCCGGAGCCTACTAGCACAGATACGCAGTATTTT
CASTPEPTSTDTQYF